This is a list of T cell receptor beta chains from one sample in a study of OX40 agonist ivuxolimab in advanced cancers. The method was immunoSEQ multiplex PCR; TCRdb's version includes in-frame clones alone and lacks a portion of them. This table holds more than 20,000 clones, roughly 77% found once. The sequencing used CD4+ or CD8+ T cells sorted from blood, collected in a trial of the OX40 agonist ivuxolimab. The receptors derive from an adult with an advanced solid tumor such as melanoma, head and neck, liver or kidney cancer. CDR3s include the opening cysteine and the closing phenylalanine or tryptophan. D genes are given only for firm matches. Part of the rows lack a size; the others show once, few, many or a class for expanded clones.

V	size	D	J	DNA	CDR3
TRBV5-6	NA	NA	TRBJ2-1	TGTGCCAGCAGCTCCGGGACTGTTAATGAGCAGTTCTTC	CASSSGTVNEQFF
TRBV11-3	NA	NA	TRBJ2-7	TGTGCCAGCAGCTTAGATCCAGGGAACGAGCAGTACTTC	CASSLDPGNEQYF
TRBV6-1	few	NA	TRBJ2-7	TGTGCCAGCAGGGGCGGGACCTTCTCCTACGAGCAGTACTTC	CASRGGTFSYEQYF
TRBV29-1	NA	TRBD1	TRBJ2-1	TGCAGCGTTGTACGTCTTGGACAGGCGGCGCAGCAGTTCTTC	CSVVRLGQAAQQFF
TRBV11-3	NA	TRBD1	TRBJ2-1	TGTGCCAGCAGCCCAGCGTGGACAGGGATGTTCAATGAGCAGTTCTTC	CASSPAWTGMFNEQFF
TRBV5-1	NA	NA	TRBJ2-3	TGCGCCAGCAGCCTATTAGATACGCAGTATTTT	CASSLLDTQYF
TRBV30	NA	NA	TRBJ1-1	TGTGCCTGGACCCACTCGACAGCTGAAGCTTTCTTT	CAWTHSTAEAFF
TRBV6-5	once	NA	TRBJ2-7	TGTGCCAGCAGCGCGGGATCCTACGAGCAGTACTTC	CASSAGSYEQYF
TRBV10-1	NA	NA	TRBJ2-1	TGCGCCAGCAGTGAGGGGGCGGGGTGGAATGAGCAGTTCTTC	CASSEGAGWNEQFF
TRBV5-5	NA	TRBD2	TRBJ2-1	TGTGCCACCTCTGAGGGTAGCGGGGCCTTAAGCTCCTACAATGAGCAGTTCTTC	CATSEGSGALSSYNEQFF
TRBV30	NA	NA	TRBJ2-1	TGTGCCTGTGACCTAACCTCCTACAATGAGCAGTTCTTC	CACDLTSYNEQFF
TRBV5-1	NA	NA	TRBJ1-1	TGCGCCAGCAGCTTGGGAGTGAACACTGAAGCTTTCTTT	CASSLGVNTEAFF
TRBV9	NA	NA	TRBJ2-7	TGTGCCAGCAGCGTAGCCGACTCCGAGCCCTACGAGCAGTACTTC	CASSVADSEPYEQYF
TRBV19	NA	NA	TRBJ1-1	TGTGCCAGTAGTATTAACAGAAACACTGAAGCTTTCTTT	CASSINRNTEAFF
TRBV5-6	NA	NA	TRBJ2-3	TGTGCCAGCAGCTTGGCCGTGGGGGGCCCGCGGGATACGCAGTATTTT	CASSLAVGGPRDTQYF
TRBV2	NA	TRBD2	TRBJ2-5	TGTGCCAGCAGTTTTTCCCTAGCGGGAATTTCGGAGACCCAGTACTTC	CASSFSLAGISETQYF
TRBV5-1	NA	NA	TRBJ2-1	TGCGCCAGCAGCCTCAACGGCAATGAGCAGTTCTTC	CASSLNGNEQFF
TRBV29-1	NA	NA	TRBJ1-3	TGCAGCGTTGTAAGGGGGACCTCTGGAAACACCATATATTTT	CSVVRGTSGNTIYF
TRBV7-8	NA	NA	TRBJ1-5	TGTGCCAGCAGCCTCAGACAGAGTAGCAATCAGCCCCAGCATTTT	CASSLRQSSNQPQHF
TRBV7-6	NA	NA	TRBJ1-1	TGTGCCAGCAGCTTAGCAGGGCTGAACACTGAAGCTTTCTTT	CASSLAGLNTEAFF
TRBV27	NA	NA	TRBJ1-1	TGTGCCAGCAGTTGGGGGGGGAACACTGAAGCTTTCTTT	CASSWGGNTEAFF
TRBV7-9	NA	TRBD2	TRBJ2-7	TGTGCCAGCAGCCCGAGGACTAGCGGGCGAGGGAAATCATACGAGCAGTACTTC	CASSPRTSGRGKSYEQYF
TRBV10-3	few	NA	TRBJ2-7	TGTGCCATCAGTGAGTCGGACAGCTCCTACGAGCAGTACTTC	CAISESDSSYEQYF
TRBV5-1	NA	NA	TRBJ2-1	TGCGCCAGCAGCTTGTTGGCTAACTCCTACAATGAGCAGTTCTTC	CASSLLANSYNEQFF
TRBV4-2	few	NA	TRBJ1-1	TGTGCCAGCAGCCCTCACGCGGCTATGAACACTGAAGCTTTCTTT	CASSPHAAMNTEAFF
TRBV30	NA	NA	TRBJ2-7	TGTGCCTGGAGGTCTACCGCCGAGTTTCCGGTCGAGCAGTACTTC	CAWRSTAEFPVEQYF